A selection of T cell receptor beta chains follows, all from one sample in a study of blood T cell repertoires in COVID-19. Profiled with immunoSEQ multiplex PCR; TCRdb holds only in-frame clones, not every one. The repertoire holds 290,000 or so clones, with roughly 90% as singletons. The sequencing sample was made of PBMCs or T cells enriched from blood (not recorded which). The receptors stem from a woman under 40 who had recovered from COVID-19. CDR3s include the opening cysteine and the closing phenylalanine or tryptophan. Not all rows give a size; the values are once, few, many and, for expanded clones, a class.

clone size	V gene	J gene	CDR3 protein
few	TRBV7-8	TRBJ1-5	CASSPGQPYQPQHF
NA	TRBV3-1/TRBV3-2	TRBJ1-2	CASSHHVSERTKNYGYTF
NA	TRBV6-1	TRBJ2-3	CASSEGRPDTQYF
NA	TRBV5-5	TRBJ1-2	CASSWAGTGLHNYGYTF
NA	TRBV28	TRBJ1-2	CASQGESYGYTF
NA	TRBV4-2	TRBJ2-3	CASSQDEQFAQYF
NA	TRBV5-6	TRBJ2-1	CASSPRGAPYNEQFF
NA	TRBV4-3	TRBJ2-1	CASSPRTSGHEQFF
NA	TRBV7-9	TRBJ2-1	CASTQRENEQFF
NA	TRBV5-1	TRBJ2-3	CASTDLLAGETDTQYF
NA	TRBV6-5	TRBJ2-2	CASSYQTVPNTGELFF
NA	TRBV7-2	TRBJ2-1	CASSLRVAGPYNEQFF
NA	TRBV7-9	TRBJ1-3	CASILGTAGNTIYF
NA	TRBV29-1	TRBJ2-3	CSVEVVPTSGRTDTQYF
NA	TRBV5-1	TRBJ2-1	CASSSGGSSYNEQFF
NA	TRBV4-1	TRBJ2-2	CASSQDWGLAGAHTGELFF
NA	TRBV5-1	TRBJ2-2	CASSLTLAGGPSHTGELFF
NA	TRBV5-6	TRBJ2-2	CASSLFVGGGAAGELFF
NA	TRBV15	TRBJ2-7	CATSRDQADPFSYEQYF
NA	TRBV21-1	TRBJ2-3	CASSKVGTGGPNTDTQYF
many	TRBV2	TRBJ2-5	CASRAGTGLGLRETQYF
NA	TRBV2	TRBJ2-2	CASSSNTGELFF
NA	TRBV29-1	TRBJ2-5	CSVGTGGGLQETQYF
NA	TRBV2	TRBJ2-7	CASSLGTSREQYF
NA	TRBV2	TRBJ1-2	CASSFWGPQTGGNGYTF
NA	TRBV5-1	TRBJ2-1	CASSLSGTVNNEQFF
NA	TRBV19	TRBJ1-5	CASKKGVGGNQPQHF
NA	TRBV6-6	TRBJ2-1	CASSPWTSGRVNEQFF
NA	TRBV2	TRBJ1-1	CARTPGPGRRNTEAFF
NA	TRBV27	TRBJ1-4	CASSPRRDLVKLFF
NA	TRBV30	TRBJ1-2	CAWSKHRGQSGYTF
NA	TRBV7-2	TRBJ1-2	CASSLVYGGLDGYTF
NA	TRBV30	TRBJ2-3	CGLAGVPDTQYF
NA	TRBV30	TRBJ2-7	CAWSGDRGLYEQYF
NA	TRBV2	TRBJ2-3	CASSPQGVSTDTQYF
once	TRBV28	TRBJ2-7	CASLGQLSYEQYF
NA	TRBV30	TRBJ1-6	CAWSGRQGANSPLHF
NA	TRBV18	TRBJ2-7	CASSGTGSYEQYF
NA	TRBV19	TRBJ2-5	CASSREGRETQYF
once	TRBV5-5	TRBJ2-7	CASSQTGGEQYF
NA	TRBV7-9	TRBJ1-6	CASSLYRDNSPLHF
NA	TRBV2	TRBJ2-1	CASSEGVSGSDEQFF
NA	TRBV5-8	TRBJ2-7	CASSFGDRGYEQYF
NA	TRBV5-1	TRBJ2-7	CASSLPGAFIEEQYF
once	TRBV6-2/TRBV6-3	TRBJ2-1	CASSQATSGWNEQFF
once	TRBV28	TRBJ2-5	CASGSSGAIRQETQYF
NA	TRBV19	TRBJ2-5	CASSIRREGETQYF
NA	TRBV4-1	TRBJ1-2	CASSQALTGANYGYTF
once	TRBV19	TRBJ1-5	CASSSHTHNSNQPQHF
NA	TRBV14	TRBJ2-2	CASSQDTGRADLFNTGELFF
once	TRBV28	TRBJ2-2	CASVPGDLSANTGELFF
few	TRBV15	TRBJ2-7	CATSRDPGLAGNEQYF
NA	TRBV10-3	TRBJ2-1	CAISESTLRVLGSDEQFF
NA	TRBV29-1	TRBJ1-3	CSVDRGMSGNTIYF
NA	TRBV3-1/TRBV3-2	TRBJ2-7	CASSLNYEQYF
NA	TRBV6-6	TRBJ2-6	CASSYSSGAGANVLTF
NA	TRBV3-1/TRBV3-2	TRBJ1-5	CASSPLGGQPQHF